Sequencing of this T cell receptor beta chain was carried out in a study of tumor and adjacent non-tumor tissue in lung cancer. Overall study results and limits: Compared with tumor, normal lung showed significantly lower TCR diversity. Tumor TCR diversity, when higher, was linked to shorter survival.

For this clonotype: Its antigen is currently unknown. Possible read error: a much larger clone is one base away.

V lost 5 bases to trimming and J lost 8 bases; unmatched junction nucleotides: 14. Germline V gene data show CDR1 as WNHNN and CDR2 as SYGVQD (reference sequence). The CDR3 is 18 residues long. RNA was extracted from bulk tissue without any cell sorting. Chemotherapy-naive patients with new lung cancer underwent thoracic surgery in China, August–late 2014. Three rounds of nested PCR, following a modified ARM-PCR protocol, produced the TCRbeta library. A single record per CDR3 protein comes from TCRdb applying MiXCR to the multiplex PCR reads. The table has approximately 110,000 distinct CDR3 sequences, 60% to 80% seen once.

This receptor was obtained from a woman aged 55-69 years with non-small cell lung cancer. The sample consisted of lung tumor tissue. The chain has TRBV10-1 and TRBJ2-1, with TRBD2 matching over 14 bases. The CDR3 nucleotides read TGCGCCAGCAGTTGGACTAGCGGGAGGCCCGGGCTGTCAGATGAGCAGTTCTTC. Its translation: CASSWTSGRPGLSDEQFF.